Below are 11 T cell receptor beta chains sequenced from a single sample in a study of T cells in tumors after PD-1 blockade. Sequencing used immunoSEQ multiplex PCR; TCRdb keeps in-frame clones, though not all of them. The sample carries approximately 63,000 clones, about 74% recorded once. Sequencing used PBMCs, obtained after anti-PD-1 treatment. These receptors were taken from a human donor with basal cell carcinoma.

The V gene is TRBV11-3, the J gene TRBJ2-5, with TRBD1 matching 10 bases. This CDR3 is built from 15 residues. Germline lookup yields CDR1 SGHNT and CDR2 YENEEA. J gave up 1 base and V 4 bases, and 3 bases lay outside the gene matches. For the CDR3, the DNA is TGTGCCAGCAGCTCCGACAGGGGGCCCCAAGAGACCCAGTACTTC. Amino acids: CASSSDRGPQETQYF. Combining the CDR3 with reference TRBV11-3 and TRBJ2-5 gives the whole variable domain EAGVVQSPRYKIIEKKQPVAFWCNPISGHNTLYWYLQNLGQGPELLIRYENEEAVDDSQLPKDRFSAERLKGVDSTLKIQPAELGDSAVYLCASSSDRGPQETQYFGPGTRLLVL.

The rearrangement uses TRBV10-3 and TRBJ2-2; D not certain. V lost 6 bases and J lost 0, with 5 bases in between. Germline values: CDR1 ENHRY, CDR2 SYGVKD. This CDR3 contains 13 residues. As DNA, the CDR3 is TGTGCCATCAGCTACCCGAACACCGGGGAGCTGTTTTTT. It encodes CAISYPNTGELFF.

The chain employs TRBV5-1 and TRBJ2-7; D tentatively fits TRBD1 or TRBD2 (5 bases each). The CDR3 sequence is 13 residues long. Germline CDR1 reads SGHRS; CDR2 reads YFSETQ. Trimming stripped 1 base from V and 5 bases from J, with 10 bases between. The CDR3 sequence: CASSLPGTNEQYF. The CDR3 DNA is TGCGCCAGCAGCTTGCCCGGGACGAACGAGCAGTACTTC.

The V call is TRBV7-2, the J call TRBJ2-5; 10 bases agree with TRBD2. This CDR3 spans 16 amino acids. Germline assignment: CDR1 SGHTA and CDR2 FQGNSA. Germline trimming cut 1 base from V and 1 base from J; bases unmatched to any gene: 3. Here the CDR3 DNA reads TGTGCCAGCAGCTTAGGGCTAGCGGGGGTCCAAGAGACCCAGTACTTC. Residues: CASSLGLAGVQETQYF.

This rearrangement joins TRBV13 to TRBJ2-5, with D perhaps matching TRBD1 or TRBD2 (7 bases each). The V end lost 6 bases, the J end lost 3 bases, and 17 bases lay between the germline ends. CDR3 length: 15 amino acids. The germline V gene encodes CDR1 PRHDT and CDR2 FYEKMQ (reference sequence). The CDR3 DNA is TGTGCCAGCAGTTTGATGACAGGGAGGGAAGAGACCCAGTACTTC. Translated, it gives CASSLMTGREETQYF.

The chain is built from TRBV6-5 and TRBJ1-6, with a weak D call TRBD1 (6 bases). The CDR3 is 15 residues long. The germline V and J ends were trimmed by 8 bases and 7 bases, with 18 bases remaining between them. CDR1 is MNHEY, CDR2 SVGAGI, per germline. DNA for the CDR3: TGTGCCAGCGGATACGAGACAGGCGCAAATTCACCCCTCCACTTT. Translation gives CASGYETGANSPLHF.

This clone was observed a single time. V gene TRBV5-1 combines with J gene TRBJ2-3, with D possibly being TRBD2 (6 bases). The CDR3 extends over 17 amino acids. Trimming stripped 0 bases from V and 0 bases from J, with 14 bases between. Looked up from germline, CDR1 is SGHRS and CDR2 is YFSETQ. This chain's CDR3 is CASSLAGSTTSTDTQYF. The CDR3 region has the DNA TGCGCCAGCAGCTTGGCCGGGAGTACTACTAGCACAGATACGCAGTATTTT.

In nucleotides, the CDR3 is TGTGCCAGCAGCCGGGAAGAGACCCAGTACTTC. Protein sequence: CASSREETQYF. The rearrangement joins TRBV7-9 to TRBJ2-5; D is unclear. The CDR3 is made up of 11 amino acids. Trimming removed 5 bases from V and 3 bases from J, with 4 bases in between. CDR1 and CDR2 (germline): SEHNR, FQNEAQ (reference sequence).

This clone has just one count. The genes are TRBV2 and TRBJ2-3; 7 nucleotides align to TRBD2. Germline CDR1 is SNHLY and CDR2 is FYNNEI. This CDR3 spans 14 amino acids. Trimming removed 3 bases from V and 9 bases from J; junction bases left unmatched: 9. CDR3 DNA sequence: TGTGCCAGCAGTGAGGCGGGGGAAGCGGGAACGCAGTATTTT. Translating gives CASSEAGEAGTQYF.

The chain employs TRBV6-5 and TRBJ1-2; a possible D gene is TRBD1 (6 bases). V lost 2 bases, J lost 3 bases, and 16 bases lay in between. CDR3 length equals 16 residues. From germline, CDR1 is MNHEY and CDR2 SVGAGI. The CDR3 nucleotides read TGTGCCAGCAGTTACGGGGGGGCTGTGGATTACTATGGCTACACCTTC. This codes for CASSYGGAVDYYGYTF.

This rearrangement joins TRBV19 to TRBJ2-1; D is perhaps TRBD1 or TRBD2 (5 bases each). V lost 3 bases and J lost 9, with 21 bases in between. Germline values: CDR1 LNHDA, CDR2 SQIVND (reference sequence). The CDR3 spans 16 residues. The CDR3 bases are TGTGCCAGTAGTATTTGGGCGGCAGGGAGCATCGGTGAGCAGTTCTTC. Protein: CASSIWAAGSIGEQFF. The full variable domain, rest sourced from reference TRBV19 and TRBJ2-1, is DGGITQSPKYLFRKEGQNVTLSCEQNLNHDAMYWYRQDPGQGLRLIYYSQIVNDFQKGDIAEGYSVSREKKESFPLTVTSAQKNPTAFYLCASSIWAAGSIGEQFFGPGTRLTVL.